The present T cell receptor beta chain was sequenced within a study of blood T cell repertoires in COVID-19. About the study: Some COVID-19 samples were acute and others convalescent; all came from the United States, Italy and Spain. The cDNA or gDNA used as material had been derived from T cells, B-cell-depleted T cells, or PBMCs.

In the original processing: Scientists estimated how many nucleated cells there were by amplifying reference gene primers. Using immunoSEQ multiplex PCR, the repertoire was profiled, and TCRdb retains in-frame clones only, with some absent. V, J and clone size derive from that table, while D and trimming were established from the DNA sequence. The repertoire holds around 100,000 clones, with 80% to 90% as singletons. The sequence was obtained from a human donor in a cohort sampled during active COVID-19. The sequenced sample was peripheral blood.

CDR3 DNA: TGTGCCAGTAGTATAAACAGGGTTGGCACAGATACGCAGTATTTT. Translated, it gives CASSINRVGTDTQYF. V usage is TRBV19 and J usage is TRBJ2-3; a weak D match, TRBD1 (6 bases). The CDR3 has 15 residues. V was clipped by 2 bases and J by 1 base, with 10 bases between them. Germline-derived CDR1 and CDR2 are LNHDA and SQIVND (reference sequence).